This entry lists 8 T cell receptor beta chains sequenced from one sample in a study of naive and memory T cell subsets. Two oligonucleotides, mixed equimolar, formed the beta constant-region primer covering TRBC1 and TRBC2. TCRdb passed the UMI-ligation and nested PCR reads through MiXCR, listing each CDR3 protein once. This sample carries about 150,000 distinct CDR3 sequences, about a sixth of them seen once, and the ten largest clones take about 0.14%. Sequencing was carried out using naive CD4+ T cells from blood. The receptors originated from a human donor in good health.

This clonotype was seen only a few times. The rearrangement joins TRBV4-1 to TRBJ1-5; D gene uncertain. This CDR3 spans 15 amino acids. V was clipped by 1 base and J by 6 bases, with 13 bases between them. Germline loops: CDR1 MGHRA, CDR2 YSYEKL. The CDR3 DNA reads TGCGCCAGCAGCCAAGTCGGGAGAAGTTCTCAGCCCCAGCATTTT. Translation: CASSQVGRSSQPQHF.

The V and J genes are TRBV10-2 and TRBJ2-1; 13 nucleotides match TRBD2. Germline trimming cut 3 bases from V and 7 bases from J; bases unmatched to any gene: 6. Germline-derived CDR1 and CDR2 are WSHSY and SAAADI. This CDR3 contains 16 residues. Here the CDR3 reads CASSDQTSGRGNEQFF. The CDR3 nucleotides are TGCGCCAGCAGTGACCAAACTAGCGGGAGGGGAAATGAGCAGTTCTTC.

This sequence joins TRBV30 and TRBJ1-2; D ambiguous. CDR1 is GTSNPN and CDR2 is SVGIG in the germline V gene (reference sequence). The CDR3 runs 13 residues. Trimming removed 4 bases at V and 8 bases at J, with 17 bases between. CDR3 in DNA: TGTGCCTGGATATCGACTCCTGGCGCGGGCTACACCTTC. This codes for CAWISTPGAGYTF. The variable domain in full, completed from reference TRBV30 and TRBJ1-2, reads SQTIHQWPATLVQPVGSPLSLECTVEGTSNPNLYWYRQAAGRGLQLLFYSVGIGQISSEVPQNLSASRPQDRQFILSSKKLLLSDSGFYLCAWISTPGAGYTFGSGTRLTVV.

V gene TRBV20-1 combines with J gene TRBJ2-3, with D tentatively TRBD2 (6 bases). CDR3 length equals 16 residues. Per the germline V gene, CDR1 is DFQATT and CDR2 is SNEGSKA (reference sequence). Trimming took off 7 bases at V and 2 bases at J, with 22 bases between the two ends. The CDR3 loop reads CSVSVGTVLATDTQYF. The CDR3 nucleotides are TGCAGTGTTAGCGTTGGGACCGTACTAGCCACAGATACGCAGTATTTT.

The chain uses TRBV28 and TRBJ2-7; 10 bases match TRBD1. Germline V gene sequence: CDR1 MDHEN, CDR2 SYDVKM. J was trimmed by 6 bases and V by 1 base; bases with no gene match: 3. The CDR3 runs to 14 residues. For the CDR3, the DNA is TGTGCCAGCAGTTTATTTGGGACAGGGGCCGAGCAGTACTTC. Translating gives CASSLFGTGAEQYF.

This clonotype was found a few times. The chain links TRBV18 to TRBJ2-3; 7 bases align to TRBD2. This CDR3 spans 15 amino acids. Trimming removed 2 bases from V and 4 bases from J; junction bases left unmatched: 6. Germline CDR1 is KGHSH and CDR2 is LQKENI. The CDR3 is CASSPGGSGADTQYF. CDR3 nucleotides: TGTGCCAGCTCACCAGGCGGGAGTGGAGCAGATACGCAGTATTTT.

The rearrangement joins TRBV12-3 or TRBV12-4 to TRBJ1-2; D possibly corresponds to TRBD1 (5 bases). V shed 6 bases and J shed 4 bases, with 15 bases lying between them. This CDR3 contains 14 residues. CDR3 sequence (DNA): TGTGCCAGCAGCCCCGACACAGGAATCTATGGCTACACCTTC. This gives the protein CASSPDTGIYGYTF.

The chain links TRBV9 to TRBJ2-5; D is undetermined. Per germline, CDR1 SGDLS and CDR2 YYNGEE. The CDR3 has 14 residues. Trimming removed 1 base from V and 2 bases from J, with 9 bases in between. The CDR3 sequence is CASSVSWSQETQYF. The DNA of the CDR3 is TGTGCCAGCAGCGTATCTTGGTCTCAAGAGACCCAGTACTTC.